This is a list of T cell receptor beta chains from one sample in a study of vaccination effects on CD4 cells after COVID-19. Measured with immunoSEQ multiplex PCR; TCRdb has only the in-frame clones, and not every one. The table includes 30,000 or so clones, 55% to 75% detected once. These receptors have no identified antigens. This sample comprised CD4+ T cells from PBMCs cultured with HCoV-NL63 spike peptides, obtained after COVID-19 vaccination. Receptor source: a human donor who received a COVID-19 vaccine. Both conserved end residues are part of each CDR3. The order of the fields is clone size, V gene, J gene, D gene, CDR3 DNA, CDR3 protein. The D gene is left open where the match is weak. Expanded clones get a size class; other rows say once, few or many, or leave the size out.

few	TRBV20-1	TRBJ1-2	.	TGCAGTTCAGGGGTCCATGGCTACACCTTC	CSSGVHGYTF
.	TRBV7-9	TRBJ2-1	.	TGTGCCAGCGGGTCCCCAGGCTCCTACAATGAGCAGTTCTTC	CASGSPGSYNEQFF
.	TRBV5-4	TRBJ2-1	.	TGTGCCAGCAGCCGAGCTGACAGGACCAATGAGCAGTTCTTC	CASSRADRTNEQFF
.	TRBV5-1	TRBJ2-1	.	TGCGCCAGCCAAAAAAAAGGTGGACCTCAAACGCGAGAGCAGTTCTTC	CASQKKGGPQTREQFF
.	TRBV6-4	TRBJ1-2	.	TGTGCCAGCAGTGACGTGGGGGGGTTCCGACTATTTTGCTACACCTTC	CASSDVGGFRLFCYTF
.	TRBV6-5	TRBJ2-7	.	TGTGCCAGCGAACGGGAGCTTCACGACGAGCAGTACTTC	CASERELHDEQYF
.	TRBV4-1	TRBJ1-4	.	TGCGCCAGCAGCCCCCCCCGTGGGCGAGGGGGTGAAAAACTGTTTTTT	CASSPPRGRGGEKLFF
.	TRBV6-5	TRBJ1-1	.	TGTGCCAGCAGTTACTCCCTCGAAACGAACACTGAAGCTTTCTTT	CASSYSLETNTEAFF
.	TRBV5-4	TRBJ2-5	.	TGTGCCAGCAGCCGAGGGGGACAAGAGACCCAGTACTTC	CASSRGGQETQYF
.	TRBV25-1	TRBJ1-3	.	TGTGCCAGCAGTGAAAGGGTCCTAGGTACCATATATTTT	CASSERVLGTIYF
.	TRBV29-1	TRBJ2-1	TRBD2	TGCAGCGTTGAAGACTTCATACTAGCGGGAGGTACCTACAATGAGCAGTTCTTC	CSVEDFILAGGTYNEQFF
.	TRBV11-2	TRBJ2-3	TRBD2	TGTGCCAGCAGCTTAGATCTGCTAGCGGGGCGCCTTAATACGCAGTATTTT	CASSLDLLAGRLNTQYF
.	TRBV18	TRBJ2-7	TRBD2	TGTGCCAGCTCACGGTTGACTAGCGGGGGGTCCTACGAGCAGTACTTC	CASSRLTSGGSYEQYF
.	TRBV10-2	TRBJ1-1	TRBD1	TGCGCCAGCAGTGTTACAGGGGTTGAAGCTTTCTTT	CASSVTGVEAFF
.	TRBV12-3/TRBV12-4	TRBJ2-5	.	TGTGCCAGCAAGAGAGTAGCCGGGGAGACCCAGTACTTC	CASKRVAGETQYF
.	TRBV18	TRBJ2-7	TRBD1	TGTGCCAGCTCACCATCGACAGGGGCGAGCTACGAGCAGTACTTC	CASSPSTGASYEQYF
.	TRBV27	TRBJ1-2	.	TGTGCCAGCAGTTCCCGGGGAGGGGGAGTTAACTATGGCTACACCTTC	CASSSRGGGVNYGYTF
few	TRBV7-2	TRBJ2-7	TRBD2	TGTGCCAGCAGCTCTAGCGGCTACGAGCAGTACTTC	CASSSSGYEQYF
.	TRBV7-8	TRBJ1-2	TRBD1	TGTGCCAGCAGCTCCCGACAGGGAGGCTATGGCTACACCTTC	CASSSRQGGYGYTF
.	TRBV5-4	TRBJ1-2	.	TGTGCCAGCAGCTTGCCGGGTCGCAGGATCAACGGCTACACCTTC	CASSLPGRRINGYTF